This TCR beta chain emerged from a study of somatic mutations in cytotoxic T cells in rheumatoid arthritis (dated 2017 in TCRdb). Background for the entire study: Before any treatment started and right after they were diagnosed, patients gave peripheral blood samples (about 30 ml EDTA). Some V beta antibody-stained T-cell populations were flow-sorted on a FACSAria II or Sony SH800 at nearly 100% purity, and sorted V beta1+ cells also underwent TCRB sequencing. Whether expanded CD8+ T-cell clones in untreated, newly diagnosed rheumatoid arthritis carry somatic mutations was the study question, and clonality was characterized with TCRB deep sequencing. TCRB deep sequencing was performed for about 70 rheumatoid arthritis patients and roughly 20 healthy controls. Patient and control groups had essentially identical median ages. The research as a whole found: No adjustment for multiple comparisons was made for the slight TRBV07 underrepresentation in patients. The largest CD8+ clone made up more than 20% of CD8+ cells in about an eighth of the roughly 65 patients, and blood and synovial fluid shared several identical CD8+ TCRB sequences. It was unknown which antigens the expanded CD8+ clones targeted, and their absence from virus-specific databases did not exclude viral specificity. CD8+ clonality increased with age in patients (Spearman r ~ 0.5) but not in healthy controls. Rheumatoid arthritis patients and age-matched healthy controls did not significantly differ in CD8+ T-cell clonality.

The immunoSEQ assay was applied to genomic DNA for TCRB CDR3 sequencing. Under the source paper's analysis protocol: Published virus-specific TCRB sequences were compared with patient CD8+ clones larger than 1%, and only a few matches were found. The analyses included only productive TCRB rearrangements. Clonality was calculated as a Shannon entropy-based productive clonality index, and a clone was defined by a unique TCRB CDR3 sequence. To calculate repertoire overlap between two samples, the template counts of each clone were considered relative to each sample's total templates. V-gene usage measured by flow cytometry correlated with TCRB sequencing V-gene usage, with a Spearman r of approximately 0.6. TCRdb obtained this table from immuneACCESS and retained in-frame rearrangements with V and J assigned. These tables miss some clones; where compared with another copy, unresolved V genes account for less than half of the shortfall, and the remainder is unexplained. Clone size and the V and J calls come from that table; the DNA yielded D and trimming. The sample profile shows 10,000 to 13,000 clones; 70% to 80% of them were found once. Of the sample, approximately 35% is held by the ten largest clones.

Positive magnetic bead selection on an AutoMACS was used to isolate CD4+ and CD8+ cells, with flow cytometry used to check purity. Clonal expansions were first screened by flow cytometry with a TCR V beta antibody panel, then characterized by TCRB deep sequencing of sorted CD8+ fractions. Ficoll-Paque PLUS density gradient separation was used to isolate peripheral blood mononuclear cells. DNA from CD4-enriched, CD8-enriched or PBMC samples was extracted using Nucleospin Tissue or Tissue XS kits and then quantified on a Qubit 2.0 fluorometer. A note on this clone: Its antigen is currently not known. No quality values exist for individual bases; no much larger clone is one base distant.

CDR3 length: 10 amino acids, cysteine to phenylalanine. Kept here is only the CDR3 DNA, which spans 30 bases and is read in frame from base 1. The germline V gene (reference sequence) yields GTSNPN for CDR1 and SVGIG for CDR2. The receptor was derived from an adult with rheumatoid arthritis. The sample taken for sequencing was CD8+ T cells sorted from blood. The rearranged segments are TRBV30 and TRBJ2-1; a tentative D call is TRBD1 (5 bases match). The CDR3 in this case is CALTGDEQFF. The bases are TGTGCACTAACAGGTGATGAGCAGTTCTTC.